The sequence of this TCR beta chain was determined in a study of cytomegalovirus exposure and HLA in healthy donors. Using immunoSEQ multiplex PCR, the repertoire was profiled, and TCRdb retains in-frame clones only, with some absent. The table shows some 56,000 clones, with over 85% occurring only once. The roughly 120-subject validation cohort, separate from the approximately 640-subject first cohort, included the donors. Overall study results and limits: It was approximately 150 TCR beta chains that were listed as cytomegalovirus-associated. Across donors, most TCRs were seen rarely, yet some public ones were widespread.

About this clone itself: Its antigen is not identified.

The specimen was PBMCs. The sequence was obtained from a man aged 18 to 35 in good health and CMV-seronegative.

DNA for the CDR3: TGCGCCAGCAGCCAAGATGCGGGACACACCGGGGAGCTGTTTTTT. This translates into CASSQDAGHTGELFF. The J gene is TRBJ2-2, the V gene TRBV4-1; D is possibly TRBD2 (6 bases). The CDR3 consists of 15 residues. Trimming shortened V by 0 bases and J by 3 bases, and 8 bases separated the two germline ends. Germline CDR1 reads MGHRA; CDR2 reads YSYEKL.